Given below is one TCR beta chain in context. Its antigen is unknown. A much larger clone differs by one base, so this may be a read error. Each CDR3 protein gets one entry after TCRdb re-called the PCR reads with MiXCR. Of approximately 500,000 distinct CDR3 sequences detected, roughly 25% appear once; the ten largest clones hold roughly 0.77%. This sample is part of a study of molecular identifiers for immune sequencing clone quantification. Overall study findings and caveats: The sizes of highly expanded clones could be underestimated when identical TCR molecules share a barcode. The share of molecules held by clones above 20 RNA copies was over 97% in effector cells and under 1% in naive cells.

The CDR3 is made up of 15 amino acids. Losses at the gene ends were 8 bases for V and 8 bases for J; bases not matched to a gene: 12. Material: naive CD8+ T cells from blood, with Jurkat cell RNA spiked in. Subset here: FACS-sorted CD8+CD4-CCR7+CD45RA+ naive T cells. This TCR was recovered from a human donor in good health. Some libraries in this study had Jurkat cell RNA spiked in. The chain is built from TRBV12-3 or TRBV12-4 and TRBJ2-3, with 11 bases that match TRBD2. As DNA, the CDR3 is TGTGCCAGCTCAATTTCTAGCGGGGGGCCAGTTACGCAGTATTTT. Translating it yields CASSISSGGPVTQYF.